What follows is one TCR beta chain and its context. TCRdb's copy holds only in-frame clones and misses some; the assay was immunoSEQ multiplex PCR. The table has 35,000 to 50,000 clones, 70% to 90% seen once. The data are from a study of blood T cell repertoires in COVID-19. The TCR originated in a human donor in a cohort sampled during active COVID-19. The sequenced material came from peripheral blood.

CDR3 DNA: TGTGCCAGCAGCTTGGCCGGGACAGGGAAGTACTTC. Amino acids: CASSLAGTGKYF. The chain joins TRBV7-2 to TRBJ2-7, with 9 positions matching TRBD1. The CDR3 runs 12 residues. V shed 3 bases and J 11 bases; nucleotides not matched to a gene: 5. The germline gives CDR1 SGHTA, CDR2 FQGNSA. Drawing the rest from reference TRBV7-2 and TRBJ2-7, the complete variable domain is GAGVSQSPSNKVTEKGKDVELRCDPISGHTALYWYRQSLGQGLEFLIYFQGNSAPDKSGLPSDRFSAERTGGSVSTLTIQRTQQEDSAVYLCASSLAGTGKYFGPGTRLTVT.